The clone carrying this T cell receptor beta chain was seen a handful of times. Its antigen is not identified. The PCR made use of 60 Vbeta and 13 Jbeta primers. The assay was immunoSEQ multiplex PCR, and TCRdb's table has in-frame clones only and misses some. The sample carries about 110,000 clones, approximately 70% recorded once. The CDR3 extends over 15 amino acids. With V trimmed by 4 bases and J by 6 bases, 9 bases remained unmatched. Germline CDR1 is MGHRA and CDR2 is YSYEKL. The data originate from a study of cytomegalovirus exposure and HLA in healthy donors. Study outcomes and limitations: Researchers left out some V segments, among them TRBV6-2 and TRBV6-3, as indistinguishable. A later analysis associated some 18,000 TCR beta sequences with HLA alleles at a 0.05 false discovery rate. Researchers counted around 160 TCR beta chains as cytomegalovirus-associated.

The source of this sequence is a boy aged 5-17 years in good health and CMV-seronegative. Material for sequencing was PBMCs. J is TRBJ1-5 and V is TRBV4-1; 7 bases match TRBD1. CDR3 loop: CASSPRQGVSQPQHF. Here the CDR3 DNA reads TGCGCCAGCAGCCCCCGACAGGGCGTGAGTCAGCCCCAGCATTTT.